This T cell receptor (beta chain) appears in the sequencing data of a study of shared clonotypes between healthy human individuals. General study results and limits: Generally, naive subsets came out with larger estimated richness than memory subsets.

Investigators spread the genomic DNA of each subset evenly over several immunoSEQ plates. The repertoire was sequenced with immunoSEQ multiplex PCR; TCRdb's copy has only in-frame clones and lacks some. This repertoire shows approximately 350,000 clones, under 80% found once; its top ten account for about a tenth. V was cut by 5 bases and J by 5 bases, with 19 bases left in between. The CDR3 is 16 residues long. Germline CDR1 reads WNHNN; CDR2 reads SYGVQD (reference sequence). This clone was recorded once. The antigen is unknown. The sequenced material came from memory CD4+ T cells sorted from blood. Subset denoted: CD45RA-negative fraction. This clonotype originated in a man aged 25 to 40 in good health. The chain employs TRBV10-1 and TRBJ2-1; TRBD1 might be the D (6 bases). The DNA of the CDR3 is TGCGCCAGCAGTCCCCTAGGGGGTCGCCAGGACAATGAGCAGTTCTTC. Protein: CASSPLGGRQDNEQFF.